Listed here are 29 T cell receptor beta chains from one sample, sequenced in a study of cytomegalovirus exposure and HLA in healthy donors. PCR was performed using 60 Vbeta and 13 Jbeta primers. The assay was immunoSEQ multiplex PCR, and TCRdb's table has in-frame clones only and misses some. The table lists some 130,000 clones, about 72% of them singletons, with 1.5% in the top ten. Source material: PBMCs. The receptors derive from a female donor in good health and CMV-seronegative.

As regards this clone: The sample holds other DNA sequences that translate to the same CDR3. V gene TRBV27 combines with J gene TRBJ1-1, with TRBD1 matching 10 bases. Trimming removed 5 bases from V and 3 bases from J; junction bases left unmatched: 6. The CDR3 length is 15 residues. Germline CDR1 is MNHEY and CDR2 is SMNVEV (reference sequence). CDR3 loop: CASSRQGAAYTEAFF. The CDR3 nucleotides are TGTGCCAGCAGTCGACAGGGGGCAGCGTACACTGAAGCTTTCTTT.

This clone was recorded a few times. CDR3 sequence: CASSLGQMEETQYF. The CDR3, as DNA: TGCGCCAGCAGCTTGGGACAGATGGAAGAGACCCAGTACTTC. The J gene is TRBJ2-5, the V gene TRBV5-1, with D possibly TRBD1 on 5 matching bases. V lost 0 bases, J lost 3 bases, and 9 bases lay in between. The length of the CDR3 is 14 residues. CDR1 SGHRS and CDR2 YFSETQ come from the germline V gene.

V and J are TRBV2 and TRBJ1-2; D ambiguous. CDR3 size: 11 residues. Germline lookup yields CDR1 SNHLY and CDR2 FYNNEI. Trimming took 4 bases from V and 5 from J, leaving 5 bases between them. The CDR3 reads CASSGSYGYTF. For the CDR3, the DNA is TGTGCCAGCAGTGGGAGTTATGGCTACACCTTC.

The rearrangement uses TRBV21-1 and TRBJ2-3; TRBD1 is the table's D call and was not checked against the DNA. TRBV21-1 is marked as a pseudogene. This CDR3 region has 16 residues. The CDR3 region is CASSPGRDRLTDTQYF. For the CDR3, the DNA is TGTGCCAGCAGCCCAGGACGGGACAGGTTGACAGATACGCAGTATTTT.

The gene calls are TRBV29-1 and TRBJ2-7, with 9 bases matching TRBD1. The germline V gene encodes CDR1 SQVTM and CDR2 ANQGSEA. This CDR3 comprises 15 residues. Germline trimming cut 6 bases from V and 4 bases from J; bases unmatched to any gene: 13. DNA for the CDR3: TGCAGCGTCACAGGCGTGGGGACAGGGTCTTACGAGCAGTACTTC. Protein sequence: CSVTGVGTGSYEQYF.

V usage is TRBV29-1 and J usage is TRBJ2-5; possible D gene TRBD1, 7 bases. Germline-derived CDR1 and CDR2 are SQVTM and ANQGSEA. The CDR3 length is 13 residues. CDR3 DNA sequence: TGCAGTGTCTCAGGGGGGATGGGCGAGACCCAGTACTTC. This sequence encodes CSVSGGMGETQYF.

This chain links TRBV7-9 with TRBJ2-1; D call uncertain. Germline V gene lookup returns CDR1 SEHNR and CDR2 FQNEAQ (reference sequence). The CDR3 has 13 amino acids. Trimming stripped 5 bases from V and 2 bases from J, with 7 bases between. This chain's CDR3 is CASSPSAYNEQFF. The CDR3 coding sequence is TGTGCCAGCAGCCCGAGTGCCTACAATGAGCAGTTCTTC.

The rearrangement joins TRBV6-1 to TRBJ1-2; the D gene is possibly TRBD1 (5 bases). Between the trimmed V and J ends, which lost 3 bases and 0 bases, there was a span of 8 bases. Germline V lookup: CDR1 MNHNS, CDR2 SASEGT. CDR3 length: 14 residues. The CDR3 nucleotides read TGTGCCAGCAGTGATCAGGGTACTAACTATGGCTACACCTTC. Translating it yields CASSDQGTNYGYTF.

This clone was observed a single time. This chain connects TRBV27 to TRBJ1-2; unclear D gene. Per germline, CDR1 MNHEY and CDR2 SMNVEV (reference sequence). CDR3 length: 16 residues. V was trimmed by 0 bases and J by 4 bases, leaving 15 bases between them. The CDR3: CASSLSRAALFYGYTF. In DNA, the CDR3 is TGTGCCAGCAGTTTATCGAGGGCAGCTCTTTTCTATGGCTACACCTTC.

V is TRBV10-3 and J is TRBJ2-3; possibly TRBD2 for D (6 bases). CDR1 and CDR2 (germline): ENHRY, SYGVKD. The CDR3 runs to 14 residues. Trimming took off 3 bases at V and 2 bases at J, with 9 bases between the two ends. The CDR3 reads CAISDREATDTQYF. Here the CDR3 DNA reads TGTGCCATCAGTGACAGGGAGGCCACAGATACGCAGTATTTT.

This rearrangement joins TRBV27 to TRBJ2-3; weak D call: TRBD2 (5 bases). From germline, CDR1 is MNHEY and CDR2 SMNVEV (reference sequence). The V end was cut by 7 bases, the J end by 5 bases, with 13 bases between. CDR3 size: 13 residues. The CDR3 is CASIARGRDTQYF. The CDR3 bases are TGTGCCAGCATCGCCCGAGGGAGAGATACGCAGTATTTT.

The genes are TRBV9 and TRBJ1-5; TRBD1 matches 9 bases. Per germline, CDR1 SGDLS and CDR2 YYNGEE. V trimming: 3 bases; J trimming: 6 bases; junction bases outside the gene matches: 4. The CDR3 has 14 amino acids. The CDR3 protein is CASSATGGLQPQHF. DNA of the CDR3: TGTGCCAGCAGCGCCACAGGGGGCCTTCAGCCCCAGCATTTT.

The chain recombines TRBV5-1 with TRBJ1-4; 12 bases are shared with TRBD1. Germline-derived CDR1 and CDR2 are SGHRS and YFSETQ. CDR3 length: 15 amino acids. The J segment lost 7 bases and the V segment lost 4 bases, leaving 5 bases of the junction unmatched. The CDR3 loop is CASSPGQGASEKLFF. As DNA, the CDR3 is TGCGCCAGCAGCCCGGGACAGGGGGCCAGTGAAAAACTGTTTTTT.

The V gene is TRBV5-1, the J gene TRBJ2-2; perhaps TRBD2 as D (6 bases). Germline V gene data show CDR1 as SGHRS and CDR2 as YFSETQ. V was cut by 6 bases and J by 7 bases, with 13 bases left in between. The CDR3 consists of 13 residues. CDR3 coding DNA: TGCGCCAGCAATGCGGAGGGTGTCGGGGAGCTGTTTTTT. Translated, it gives CASNAEGVGELFF.

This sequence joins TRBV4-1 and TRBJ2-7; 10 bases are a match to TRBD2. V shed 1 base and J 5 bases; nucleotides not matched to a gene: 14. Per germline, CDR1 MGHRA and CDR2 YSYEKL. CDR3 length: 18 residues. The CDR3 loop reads CASSQVVRSSGRGHEQYF. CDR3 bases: TGCGCCAGCAGCCAAGTCGTTCGGTCGAGCGGGAGGGGCCACGAGCAGTACTTC.

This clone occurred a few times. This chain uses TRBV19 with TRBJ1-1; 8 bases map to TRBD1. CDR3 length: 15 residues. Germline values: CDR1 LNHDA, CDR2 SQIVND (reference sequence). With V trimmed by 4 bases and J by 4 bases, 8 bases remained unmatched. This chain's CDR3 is CASSTQDRATTEAFF. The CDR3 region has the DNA TGTGCCAGTAGTACCCAGGACAGGGCAACCACTGAAGCTTTCTTT.

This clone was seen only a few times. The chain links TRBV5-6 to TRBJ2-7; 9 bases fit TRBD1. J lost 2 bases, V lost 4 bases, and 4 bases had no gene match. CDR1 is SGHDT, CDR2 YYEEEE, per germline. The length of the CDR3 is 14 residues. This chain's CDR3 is CASSEGDRAYEQYF. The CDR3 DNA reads TGTGCCAGCAGCGAAGGGGACAGGGCCTACGAGCAGTACTTC. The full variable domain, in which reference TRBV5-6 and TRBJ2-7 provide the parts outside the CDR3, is DAGVTQSPTHLIKTRGQQVTLRCSPKSGHDTVSWYQQALGQGPQFIFQYYEEEERQRGNFPDRFSGHQFPNYSSELNVNALLLGDSALYLCASSEGDRAYEQYFGPGTRLTVT.

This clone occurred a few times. CDR3 sequence (DNA): TGTGCCAGCAGTTTCGGGGGGACTAGCGGGAGAAGGCAGTTCTTC. Amino acid sequence: CASSFGGTSGRRQFF. The chain carries TRBV27 and TRBJ2-1; TRBD2 matches 14 bases. V lost 3 bases to trimming and J lost 12 bases; unmatched junction nucleotides: 7. CDR3 length equals 15 residues. The germline CDR1 and CDR2 sequences are MNHEY and SMNVEV (reference sequence).

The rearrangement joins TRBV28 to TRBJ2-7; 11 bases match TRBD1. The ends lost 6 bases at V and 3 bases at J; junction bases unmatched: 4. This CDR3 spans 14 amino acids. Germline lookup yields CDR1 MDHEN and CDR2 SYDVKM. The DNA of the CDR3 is TGTGCCAGCAGGACCGGGACAGGGGGCTACGAGCAGTACTTC. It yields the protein CASRTGTGGYEQYF.

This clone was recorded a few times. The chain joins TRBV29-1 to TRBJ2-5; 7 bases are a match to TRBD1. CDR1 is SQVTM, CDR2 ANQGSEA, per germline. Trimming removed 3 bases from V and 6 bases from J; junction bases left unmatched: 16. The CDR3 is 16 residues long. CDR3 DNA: TGCAGCGTTGAGCCATTTACAGGGGCCGGGGACAAGACCCAGTACTTC. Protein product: CSVEPFTGAGDKTQYF.

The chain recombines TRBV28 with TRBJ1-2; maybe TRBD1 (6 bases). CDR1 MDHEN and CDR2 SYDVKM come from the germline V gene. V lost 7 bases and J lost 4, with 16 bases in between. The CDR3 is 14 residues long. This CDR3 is CASTEQGRVYGYTF. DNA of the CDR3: TGTGCCAGCACCGAACAGGGACGGGTCTATGGCTACACCTTC.

CDR3 nucleotide sequence: TGTGCCAGCAGGGCGGATCGCGTTGGTCCCGGGGAGCTGTTTTTT. Its protein product is CASRADRVGPGELFF. The chain links TRBV28 to TRBJ2-2, with D unclear. The CDR3 is 15 amino acids. Germline V gives CDR1 MDHEN, CDR2 SYDVKM. V was shortened by 6 bases and J by 6 bases, with 17 bases between the two germline ends.

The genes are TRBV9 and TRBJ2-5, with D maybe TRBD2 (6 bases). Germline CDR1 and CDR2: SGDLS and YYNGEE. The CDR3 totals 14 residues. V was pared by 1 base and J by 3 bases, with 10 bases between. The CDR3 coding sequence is TGTGCCAGCAGCGTAAGTTCTAGCGAAGAGACCCAGTACTTC. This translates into CASSVSSSEETQYF.

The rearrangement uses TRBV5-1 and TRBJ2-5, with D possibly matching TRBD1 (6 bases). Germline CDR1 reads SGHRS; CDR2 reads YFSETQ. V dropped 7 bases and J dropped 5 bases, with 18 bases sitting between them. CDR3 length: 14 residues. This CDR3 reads CASGGQTTVETQYF. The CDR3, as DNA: TGCGCCAGCGGAGGACAGACTACAGTCGAGACCCAGTACTTC.

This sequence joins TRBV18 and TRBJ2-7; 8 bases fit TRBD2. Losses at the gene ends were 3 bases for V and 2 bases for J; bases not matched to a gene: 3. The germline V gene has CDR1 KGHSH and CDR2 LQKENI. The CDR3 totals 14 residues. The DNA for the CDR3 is TGTGCCAGCTCACCGGGACTAGGACCCTACGAGCAGTACTTC. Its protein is CASSPGLGPYEQYF.

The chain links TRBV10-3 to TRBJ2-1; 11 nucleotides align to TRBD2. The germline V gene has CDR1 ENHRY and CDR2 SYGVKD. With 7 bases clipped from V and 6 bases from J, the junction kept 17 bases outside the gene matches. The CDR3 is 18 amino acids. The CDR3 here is CAITDRTSGQVGPNEQFF. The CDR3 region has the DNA TGTGCCATCACCGACCGGACTAGCGGGCAGGTTGGGCCCAATGAGCAGTTCTTC.

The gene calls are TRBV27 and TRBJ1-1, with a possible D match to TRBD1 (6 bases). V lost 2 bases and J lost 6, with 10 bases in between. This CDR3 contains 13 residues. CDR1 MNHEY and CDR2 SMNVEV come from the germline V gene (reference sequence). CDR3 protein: CASSLLRGAEAFF. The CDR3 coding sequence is TGTGCCAGCAGTTTACTCAGGGGCGCTGAAGCTTTCTTT.

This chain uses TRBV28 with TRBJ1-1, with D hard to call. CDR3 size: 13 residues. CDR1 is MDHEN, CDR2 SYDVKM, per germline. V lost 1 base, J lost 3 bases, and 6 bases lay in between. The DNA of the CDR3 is TGTGCCAGCAGTTTATTGCGGTACACTGAAGCTTTCTTT. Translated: CASSLLRYTEAFF.

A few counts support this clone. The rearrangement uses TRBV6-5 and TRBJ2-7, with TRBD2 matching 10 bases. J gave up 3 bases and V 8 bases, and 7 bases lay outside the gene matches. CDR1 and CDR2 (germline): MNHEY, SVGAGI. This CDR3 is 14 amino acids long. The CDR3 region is CASVPASGSYEQYF. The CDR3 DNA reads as TGTGCCAGCGTCCCCGCTAGCGGGAGCTACGAGCAGTACTTC.